In its sample, the clone carrying this T cell receptor beta chain was seen a few times. The antigen is unknown. This record belongs to a study of T cells in Graves' hyperthyroidism and ophthalmopathy. General study points: Ophthalmopathy and stable hyperthyroidism were separated by a 13 V-J model. Researchers found most expanded thyroid clonotypes above 0.001 in blood as well.

At least 3 on the Clinical Activity Score was recorded for ophthalmopathy patients, who also had NOSPECS grade at least 4 and duration under 3 months. Uncontrolled infection, other autoimmune disease, pregnancy or lactation excluded patients. The CDR3 is made up of 16 amino acids. V was shortened by 2 bases and J by 0 bases, with 11 bases between the two germline ends. Germline loops: CDR1 MNHEY, CDR2 SMNVEV (reference sequence). The source material, RNA transcripts, was used to amplify TCR beta CDR3 regions. An initial round of RT-PCR targeting the TCR CDR3 relied on the HTBI primer set. A single record per CDR3 protein comes from TCRdb applying MiXCR to the multiplex PCR reads. Counted here are around 500,000 distinct CDR3 sequences, about 16% occurring once; the ten biggest clones make up around 32%.

The clonotype comes from a woman in her 30s with Graves' ophthalmopathy. The rearrangement uses TRBV27 and TRBJ1-5; the D is unclear. Sequenced: blood. The CDR3 DNA reads as TGTGCCAGCAGTTTAAATCCCGGTAATAGCAATCAGCCCCAGCATTTT. This translates into CASSLNPGNSNQPQHF.